The following is a T cell receptor beta chain sequence with its context. This entry is derived from a study of Ad26.COV2.S vaccination and SARS-CoV-2 variants. The treatment was: roughly 20 received Ad26.COV2.S at low or high dose, single or two shots; 5 received placebo; per-sample allocation not given. Sampling happened 63 days after the first vaccine or placebo injection. The V end lost 3 bases, the J end lost 3 bases, and 12 bases lay between the germline ends. Germline lookup yields CDR1 MDHEN and CDR2 SYDVKM. This CDR3 has 15 amino acids. Profiled with immunoSEQ multiplex PCR; TCRdb holds only in-frame clones, not every one. Of 380,000 or so clones listed, roughly nine tenths are singletons.

This specimen was peripheral blood, taken in a trial of Ad26.COV2.S vaccine versus placebo. This clonotype originated in a person between 18 and 65 years old who received the Ad26.COV2.S COVID-19 vaccine or a placebo. This chain connects TRBV28 to TRBJ2-1, with D unclear. DNA for the CDR3: TGTGCCAGCAGTTTTGTTACGGGCCTCTACAATGAGCAGTTCTTC. Residues: CASSFVTGLYNEQFF.